This T cell receptor (beta chain) emerged from a study of T cells in Graves' hyperthyroidism and ophthalmopathy. The study, taken as a whole, reports: Most thyroid clonotypes expanded above 0.001 were also detected in blood.

Germline values: CDR1 MDHEN, CDR2 SYDVKM. The CDR3 runs 15 residues. V was clipped by 6 bases and J by 4 bases; unmatched bases: 12. Amplification of TCR beta CDR3 regions used RNA as the template. TCR CDR3 underwent first-round RT-PCR with the HTBI primer set. TCRdb re-called the multiplex PCR reads through MiXCR, storing one row per CDR3 protein. In the table there are fewer than 450,000 distinct CDR3 sequences, about a sixth of which are singletons. Notes on this clonotype: Its specificity is unknown. A clone one base away is much larger, so this may be a read error. The CDR3 carries no conserved terminal phenylalanine or tryptophan, so it likely arises from a read error.

The TCR comes from a woman in her 30s with Graves' hyperthyroidism that later progressed to Graves' ophthalmopathy. The sample taken for sequencing was blood. The chain uses TRBV28 and TRBJ2-7, with 7 positions matching TRBD2. In nucleotides, the CDR3 is TGTGCCAGCAGCTCGTGGGGGGGGAACAAGTACGAGCAGTACTCC. Amino acids: CASSSWGGNKYEQYS.